The source of this TCR beta chain is a study of CD8+ T cells in alopecia areata. Study information: At a dose of 5 to 10 mg twice daily, oral tofacitinib was given to treated patients.

CDR1 is GTSNPN, CDR2 SVGIG, per germline (reference sequence). CDR3 length: 13 residues. Trimming cost V 0 bases and J 8 bases, with 13 bases left between them. Extraction of RNA preceded its reverse transcription into cDNA, which served as the sequencing template. The table came from immunoSEQ multiplex PCR; TCRdb's copy has only in-frame clones and leaves some out. The sample has 200,000 to 250,000 clones, 57% seen once. Findings and limits, study-wide: Between patients, shared TCR sequences were less clear than in mice. This was possibly due in part to HLA diversity in the patient population.

Concerning this clone: Its specificity is unknown.

The starting material was CD4+ T cells sorted from blood, obtained at week 0. This receptor was taken from a human donor with alopecia areata. The chain couples TRBV30 to TRBJ1-2, with D uncertain. CDR3 nucleotide sequence: TGTGCCTGGAGTGTACTGAGCCTACGGGGCTACACCTTC. It is translated as CAWSVLSLRGYTF.